This T cell receptor beta chain comes out of a study of T cells in Graves' hyperthyroidism and ophthalmopathy. The investigators amplified TCR beta CDR3 regions from RNA transcripts. The primer set for the first-round RT-PCR of the TCR CDR3 was HTBI. TCRdb ran MiXCR on the multiplex PCR reads and lists one entry per CDR3 protein. The table has around 690,000 distinct CDR3 sequences, less than 25% seen once. This clonotype occurred many times. The antigen is unknown. V was trimmed by 3 bases and J by 5 bases, leaving 13 bases between them. CDR3 length: 13 residues. Germline CDR1 is DFQATT and CDR2 is SNEGSKA (reference sequence). Study results and caveats: Within blood appeared most thyroid clonotypes that had expanded above 0.001.

The J gene is TRBJ1-1, the V gene TRBV20-1; no definite D call. Sequenced: blood. The source is a man younger than 40 with Graves' ophthalmopathy. CDR3 bases: TGCAGTGCTAGGGGTGGAGGAACGACTGAAGCTTTCTTT. Translated, it gives CSARGGGTTEAFF.